The subject of this entry is one T cell receptor beta chain. Its antigen is undetermined. Sample-barcoded 5' priming and a J-beta primer mix drove a second PCR of roughly 7 to 11 cycles. TCRdb re-derived calls from the 5' RACE reads in MiXCR, one entry per CDR3 protein. Here the sample spans roughly 1,700,000 distinct CDR3 sequences, 28% being singletons. The CDR3 sequence is 15 residues long. V lost 3 bases, J lost 1 base, and 15 bases lay in between. Germline V gene sequence: CDR1 DFQATT, CDR2 SNEGSKA (reference sequence). Researchers collected approximately 9.9 milliliters of peripheral blood from every single donor. Isolation per sample recovered at least 6 million PBMCs. This entry is derived from a study of blood T cells in healthy people across ages. General study points: Long-lived donors carried more naive CD4+ cells and greater diversity than aged donors.

The chain employs TRBV20-1 and TRBJ2-5, with D possibly being TRBD2 (6 bases). The source of this sequence is a woman between 25 and 40 years old in good health. Sequenced sample: blood. The CDR3 sequence: CSASEFRDSQETQYF. As DNA, the CDR3 is TGCAGTGCTAGTGAGTTCCGGGACTCCCAAGAGACCCAGTACTTC.